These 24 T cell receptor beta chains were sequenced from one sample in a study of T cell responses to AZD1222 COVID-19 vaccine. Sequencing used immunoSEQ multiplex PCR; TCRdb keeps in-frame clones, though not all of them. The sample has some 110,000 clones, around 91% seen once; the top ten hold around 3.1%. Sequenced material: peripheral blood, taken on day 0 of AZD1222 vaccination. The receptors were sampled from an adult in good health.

DNA of the CDR3: TGTGCCACCAGTGACTCCGGGACAGGGGGGGATACGCAGTATTTT. It translates to CATSDSGTGGDTQYF. The chain uses TRBV24-1 and TRBJ2-3, with TRBD1 matching over 11 bases. Germline V lookup: CDR1 KGHDR, CDR2 SFDVKD. CDR3 length: 15 amino acids. The V segment lost 4 bases and the J segment 6 bases; nucleotides outside the gene matches: 5.

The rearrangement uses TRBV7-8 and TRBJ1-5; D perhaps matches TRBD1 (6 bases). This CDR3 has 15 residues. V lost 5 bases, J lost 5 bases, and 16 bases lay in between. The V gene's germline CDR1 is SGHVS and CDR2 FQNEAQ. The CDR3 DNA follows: TGTGCCAGCAGCCCCCAAGGGGGGCCGTATCAGCCCCAGCATTTT. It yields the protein CASSPQGGPYQPQHF.

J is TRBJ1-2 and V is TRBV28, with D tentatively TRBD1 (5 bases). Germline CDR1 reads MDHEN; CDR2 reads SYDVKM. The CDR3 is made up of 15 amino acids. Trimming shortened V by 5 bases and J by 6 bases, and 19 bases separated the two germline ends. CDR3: CASSSGGKLHDGYTF. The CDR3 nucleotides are TGTGCCAGCAGTAGCGGGGGAAAACTCCACGATGGCTACACCTTC.

The CDR3 bases are TGTGCCAGCAGCTTGGGGGGCAGCATCACAGATACGCAGTATTTT. This codes for CASSLGGSITDTQYF. The chain carries TRBV7-3 and TRBJ2-3; the D gene could be TRBD1 or TRBD2 (6 bases each). The CDR3 sequence is 15 residues long. In germline, CDR1 is SGHTA, CDR2 FQGTGA. Trimming cost V 3 bases and J 2 bases, with 12 bases left between them.

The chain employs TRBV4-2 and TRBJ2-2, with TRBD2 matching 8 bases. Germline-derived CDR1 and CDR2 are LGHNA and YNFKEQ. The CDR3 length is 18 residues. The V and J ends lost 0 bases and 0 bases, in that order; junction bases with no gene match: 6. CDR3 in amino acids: CASSQDPAGAANTGELFF. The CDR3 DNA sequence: TGTGCCAGCAGCCAAGACCCAGCGGGGGCCGCGAACACCGGGGAGCTGTTTTTT.

The CDR3 coding sequence is TGTGCCAGCCGGGGGGGAGATCAGCCCCAGCATTTT. This gives the protein CASRGGDQPQHF. The chain joins TRBV2 to TRBJ1-5; maybe TRBD1 (5 bases). The CDR3 spans 12 residues. V was cut by 8 bases and J by 5 bases, with 10 bases left in between. Per germline, CDR1 SNHLY and CDR2 FYNNEI.

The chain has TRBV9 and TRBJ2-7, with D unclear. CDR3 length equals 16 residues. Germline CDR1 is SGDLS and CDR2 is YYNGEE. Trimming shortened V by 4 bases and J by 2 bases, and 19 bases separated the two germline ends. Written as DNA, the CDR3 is TGTGCCAGCAGCTTAGCCAGCGATGCCAAAACCTACGAGCAGTACTTC. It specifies CASSLASDAKTYEQYF.

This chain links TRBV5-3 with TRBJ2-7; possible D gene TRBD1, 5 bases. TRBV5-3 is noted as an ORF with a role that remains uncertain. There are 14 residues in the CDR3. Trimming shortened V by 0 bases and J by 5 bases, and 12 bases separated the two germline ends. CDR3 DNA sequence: TGTGCCAGAAGCTTGGGCCAGGGTTGCAACGAGCAGTACTTC. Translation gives CARSLGQGCNEQYF.

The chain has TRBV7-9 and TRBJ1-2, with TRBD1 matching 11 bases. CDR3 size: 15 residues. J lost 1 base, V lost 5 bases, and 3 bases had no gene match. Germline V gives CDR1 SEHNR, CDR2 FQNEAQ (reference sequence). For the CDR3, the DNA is TGTGCCAGCAGCCCGGACAGGGGGCTTAACTATGGCTACACCTTC. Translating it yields CASSPDRGLNYGYTF.

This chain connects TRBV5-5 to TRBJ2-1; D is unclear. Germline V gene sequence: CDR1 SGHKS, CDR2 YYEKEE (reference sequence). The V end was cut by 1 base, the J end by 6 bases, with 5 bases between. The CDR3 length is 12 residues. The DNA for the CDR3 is TGTGCCAGCAGCTTGTACGGCAATGAGCAGTTCTTC. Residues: CASSLYGNEQFF.

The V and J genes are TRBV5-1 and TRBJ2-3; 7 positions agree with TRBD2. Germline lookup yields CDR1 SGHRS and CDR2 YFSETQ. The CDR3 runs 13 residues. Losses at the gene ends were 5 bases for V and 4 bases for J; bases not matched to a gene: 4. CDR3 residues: CASSLGLADTQYF. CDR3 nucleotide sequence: TGCGCCAGCAGTCTCGGACTAGCAGATACGCAGTATTTT.

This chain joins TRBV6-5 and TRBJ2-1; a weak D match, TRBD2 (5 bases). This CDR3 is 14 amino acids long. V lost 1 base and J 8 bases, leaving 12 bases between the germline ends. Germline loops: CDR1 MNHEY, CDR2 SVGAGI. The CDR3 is CASSYWTSGDEQFF. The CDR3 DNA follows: TGTGCCAGCAGTTACTGGACTTCCGGCGATGAGCAGTTCTTC.

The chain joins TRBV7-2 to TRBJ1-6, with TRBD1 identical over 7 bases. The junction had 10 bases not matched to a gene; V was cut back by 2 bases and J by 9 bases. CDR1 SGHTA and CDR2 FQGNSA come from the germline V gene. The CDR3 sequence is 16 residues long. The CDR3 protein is CASSLYRTGLSSPLHF. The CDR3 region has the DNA TGTGCCAGCAGCTTATACCGGACAGGACTAAGTTCACCCCTCCACTTT.

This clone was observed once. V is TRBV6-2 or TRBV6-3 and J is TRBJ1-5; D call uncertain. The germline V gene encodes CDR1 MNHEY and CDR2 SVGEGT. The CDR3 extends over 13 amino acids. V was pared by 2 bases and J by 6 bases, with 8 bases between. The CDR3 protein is CASSYDPGQPQHF. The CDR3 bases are TGTGCCAGCAGTTACGACCCCGGTCAGCCCCAGCATTTT.

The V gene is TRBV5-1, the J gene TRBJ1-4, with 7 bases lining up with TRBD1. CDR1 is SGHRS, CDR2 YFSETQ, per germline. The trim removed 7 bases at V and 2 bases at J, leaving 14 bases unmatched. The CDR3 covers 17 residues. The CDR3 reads CASRMTGPPPTNEKLFF. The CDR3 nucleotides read TGCGCCAGCCGCATGACAGGGCCCCCTCCTACTAATGAAAAACTGTTTTTT.

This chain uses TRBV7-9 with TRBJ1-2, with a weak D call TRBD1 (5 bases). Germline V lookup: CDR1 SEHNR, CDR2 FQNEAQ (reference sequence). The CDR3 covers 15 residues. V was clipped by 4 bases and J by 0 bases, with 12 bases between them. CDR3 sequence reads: CASSSIDRTNYGYTF. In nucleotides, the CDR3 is TGTGCCAGCAGCTCGATTGACAGAACTAACTATGGCTACACCTTC. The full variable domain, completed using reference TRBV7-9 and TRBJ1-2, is DTGVSQNPRHKITKRGQNVTFRCDPISEHNRLYWYRQTLGQGPEFLTYFQNEAQLEKSRLLSDRFSAERPKGSFSTLEIQRTEQGDSAMYLCASSSIDRTNYGYTFGSGTRLTVV.

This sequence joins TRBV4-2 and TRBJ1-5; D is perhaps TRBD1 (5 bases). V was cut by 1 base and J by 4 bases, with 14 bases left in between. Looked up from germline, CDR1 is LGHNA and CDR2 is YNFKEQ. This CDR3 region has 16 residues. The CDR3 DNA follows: TGTGCCAGCAGCCAAGTGAGCCAGAGGGGTAATCAGCCCCAGCATTTT. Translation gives CASSQVSQRGNQPQHF.

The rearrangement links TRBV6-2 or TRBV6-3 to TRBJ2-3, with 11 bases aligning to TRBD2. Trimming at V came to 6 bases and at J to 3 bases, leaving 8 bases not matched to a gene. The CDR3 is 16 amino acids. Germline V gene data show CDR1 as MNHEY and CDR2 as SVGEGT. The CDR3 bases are TGTGCCAGCAGCCTACGGATAGCGGGAGGGACAGATACGCAGTATTTT. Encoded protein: CASSLRIAGGTDTQYF.

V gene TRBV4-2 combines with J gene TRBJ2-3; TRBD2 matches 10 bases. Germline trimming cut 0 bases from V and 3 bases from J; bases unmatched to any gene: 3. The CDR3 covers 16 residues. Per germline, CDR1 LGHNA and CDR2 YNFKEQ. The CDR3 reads CASSQDLAGVTDTQYF. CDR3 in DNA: TGTGCCAGCAGCCAAGATCTAGCGGGGGTTACAGATACGCAGTATTTT.

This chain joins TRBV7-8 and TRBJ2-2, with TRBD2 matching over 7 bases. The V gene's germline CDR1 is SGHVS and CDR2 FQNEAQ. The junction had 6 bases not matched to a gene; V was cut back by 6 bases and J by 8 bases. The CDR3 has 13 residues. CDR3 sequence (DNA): TGTGCCAGCAGGACGGGAGGATTGGGGGAGCTGTTTTTT. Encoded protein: CASRTGGLGELFF.

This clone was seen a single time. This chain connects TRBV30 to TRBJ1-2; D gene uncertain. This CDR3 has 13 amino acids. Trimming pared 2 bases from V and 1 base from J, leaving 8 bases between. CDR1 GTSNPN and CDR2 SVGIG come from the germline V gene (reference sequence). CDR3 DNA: TGTGCCTGGAGTAAGACCATTAACTATGGCTACACCTTC. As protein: CAWSKTINYGYTF.

The CDR3 DNA is TGTGCCAGCAGCCGGACCGGGACAGAGAACTATGGCTACACCTTC. It encodes CASSRTGTENYGYTF. This chain links TRBV7-9 with TRBJ1-2, with 7 bases fitting TRBD1. After removal of 5 bases from V and 2 bases from J, the junction contained 8 bases not matched to a gene. This CDR3 region has 15 residues. The germline V gene has CDR1 SEHNR and CDR2 FQNEAQ (reference sequence).

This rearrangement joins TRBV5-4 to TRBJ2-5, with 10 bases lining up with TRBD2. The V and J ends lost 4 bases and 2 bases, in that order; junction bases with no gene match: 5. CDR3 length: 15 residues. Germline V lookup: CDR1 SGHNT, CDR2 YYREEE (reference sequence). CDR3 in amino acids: CASSRPSGRQETQYF. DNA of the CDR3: TGTGCCAGCAGCCGCCCTAGCGGGAGACAAGAGACCCAGTACTTC. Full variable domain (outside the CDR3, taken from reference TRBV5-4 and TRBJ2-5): ETGVTQSPTHLIKTRGQQVTLRCSSQSGHNTVSWYQQALGQGPQFIFQYYREEENGRGNFPPRFSGLQFPNYSSELNVNALELDDSALYLCASSRPSGRQETQYFGPGTRLLVL.

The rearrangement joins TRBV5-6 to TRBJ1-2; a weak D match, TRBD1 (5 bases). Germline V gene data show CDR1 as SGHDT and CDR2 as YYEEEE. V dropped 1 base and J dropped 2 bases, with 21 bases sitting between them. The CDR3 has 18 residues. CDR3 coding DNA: TGTGCCAGCAGCTTGTTAAAACGGGACCGCTCTCCGAACTATGGCTACACCTTC. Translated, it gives CASSLLKRDRSPNYGYTF.